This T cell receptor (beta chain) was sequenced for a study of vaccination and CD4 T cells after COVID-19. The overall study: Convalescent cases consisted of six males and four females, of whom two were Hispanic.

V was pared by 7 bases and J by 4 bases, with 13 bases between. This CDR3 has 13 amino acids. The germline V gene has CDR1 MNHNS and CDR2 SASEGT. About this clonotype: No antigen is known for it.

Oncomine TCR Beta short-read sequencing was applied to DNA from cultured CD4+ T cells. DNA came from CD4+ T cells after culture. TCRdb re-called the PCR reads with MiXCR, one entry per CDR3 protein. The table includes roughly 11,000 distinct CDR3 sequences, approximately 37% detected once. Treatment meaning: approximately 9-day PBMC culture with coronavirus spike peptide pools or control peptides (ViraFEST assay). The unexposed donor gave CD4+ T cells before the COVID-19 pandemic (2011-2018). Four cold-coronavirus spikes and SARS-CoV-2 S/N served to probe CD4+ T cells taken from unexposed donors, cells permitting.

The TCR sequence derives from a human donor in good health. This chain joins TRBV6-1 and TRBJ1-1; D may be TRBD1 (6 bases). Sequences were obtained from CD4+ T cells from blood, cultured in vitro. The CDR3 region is CASTRGGGTEAFF. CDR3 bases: TGTGCCAGCACCAGGGGAGGGGGCACTGAAGCTTTCTTT.